The source of this T cell receptor (beta chain) is a study of early T cells in non-severe SARS-CoV-2 infection. Overall study results and limits: Missing private and CD4 specificities, VDJdb matching favored anti-spike CD8 responses.

In germline, CDR1 is MGHRA, CDR2 YSYEKL. The V gene lost 4 bases and the J gene lost 7 bases, with 17 bases spanning the gap. This CDR3 contains 14 residues. The sample holds many counts of this clonotype. Its antigen is unknown. The TCR library protocol attached unique molecular identifiers to the individual cDNA molecules. TCRdb fed the 5' RACE reads into MiXCR, producing one record per CDR3 protein. Of roughly 72,000 distinct CDR3 sequences in the sample, 9.5% to 15% were seen once. The sample in question was whole blood, obtained at baseline. The clonotype originates from an adult who was a healthcare worker with PCR-confirmed SARS-CoV-2 infection or an uninfected control (not recorded which). The chain combines TRBV4-1 with TRBJ2-7; D unclear. CDR3: CASSLVPLMEEQYF. The CDR3 region has the DNA TGCGCCAGCAGCCTAGTGCCCCTCATGGAGGAGCAGTACTTC.